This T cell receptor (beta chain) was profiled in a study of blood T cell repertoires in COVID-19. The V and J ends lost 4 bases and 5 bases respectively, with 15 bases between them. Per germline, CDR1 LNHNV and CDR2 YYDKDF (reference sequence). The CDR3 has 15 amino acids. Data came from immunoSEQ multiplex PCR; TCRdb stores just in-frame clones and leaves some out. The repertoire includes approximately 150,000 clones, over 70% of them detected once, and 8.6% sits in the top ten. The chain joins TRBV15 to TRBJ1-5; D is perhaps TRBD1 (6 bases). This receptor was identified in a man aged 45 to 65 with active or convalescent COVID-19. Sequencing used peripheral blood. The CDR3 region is CATSIQTGEDQPQHF. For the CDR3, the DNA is TGTGCCACCAGCATTCAGACAGGAGAAGATCAGCCCCAGCATTTT.